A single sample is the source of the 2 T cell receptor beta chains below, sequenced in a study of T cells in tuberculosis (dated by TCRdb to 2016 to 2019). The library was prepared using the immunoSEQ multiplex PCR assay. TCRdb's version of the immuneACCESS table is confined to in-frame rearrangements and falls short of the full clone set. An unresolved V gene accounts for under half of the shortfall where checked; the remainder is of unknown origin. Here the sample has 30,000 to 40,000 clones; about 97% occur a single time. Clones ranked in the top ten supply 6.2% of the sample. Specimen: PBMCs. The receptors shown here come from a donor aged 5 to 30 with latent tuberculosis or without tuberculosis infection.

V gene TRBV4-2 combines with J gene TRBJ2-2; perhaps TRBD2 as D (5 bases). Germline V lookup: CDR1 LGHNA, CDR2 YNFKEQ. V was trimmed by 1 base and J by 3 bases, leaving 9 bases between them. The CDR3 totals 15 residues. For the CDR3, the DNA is TGTGCCAGCAGCCAAGTAGGACTGGACACCGGGGAGCTGTTTTTT. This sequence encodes CASSQVGLDTGELFF.

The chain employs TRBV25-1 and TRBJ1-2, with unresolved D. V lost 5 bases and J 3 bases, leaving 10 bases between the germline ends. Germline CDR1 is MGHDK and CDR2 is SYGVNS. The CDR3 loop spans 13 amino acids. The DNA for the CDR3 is TGTGCCAGCAGTCAGCACAGTTACTATGGCTACACCTTC. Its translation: CASSQHSYYGYTF.